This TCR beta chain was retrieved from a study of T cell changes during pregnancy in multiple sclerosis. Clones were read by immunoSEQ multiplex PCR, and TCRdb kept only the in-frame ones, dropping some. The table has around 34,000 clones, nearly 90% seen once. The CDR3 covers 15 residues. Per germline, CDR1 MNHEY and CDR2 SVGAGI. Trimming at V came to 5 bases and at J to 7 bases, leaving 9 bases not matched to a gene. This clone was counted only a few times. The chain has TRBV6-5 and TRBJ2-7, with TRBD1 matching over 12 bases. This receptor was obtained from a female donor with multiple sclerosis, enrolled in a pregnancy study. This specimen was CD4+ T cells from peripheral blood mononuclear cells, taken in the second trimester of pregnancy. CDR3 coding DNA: TGTGCCAGCAGTCTGCCGGGACAGGGGGCAGGGGAGCAGTACTTC. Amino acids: CASSLPGQGAGEQYF.